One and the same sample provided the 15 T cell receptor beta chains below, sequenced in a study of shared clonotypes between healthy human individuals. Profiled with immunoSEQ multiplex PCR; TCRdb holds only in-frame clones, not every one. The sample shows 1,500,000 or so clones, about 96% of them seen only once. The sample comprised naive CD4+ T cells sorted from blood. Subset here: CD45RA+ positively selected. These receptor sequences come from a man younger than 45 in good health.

CDR3 in amino acids: CASSLLPPTTPNTGELFF. CDR3 coding DNA: TGTGCCAGCAGCTTATTGCCGCCTACCACTCCGAACACCGGGGAGCTGTTTTTT. This chain links TRBV7-2 with TRBJ2-2; D is uncertain. The CDR3 sequence is 18 residues long. Germline lookup yields CDR1 SGHTA and CDR2 FQGNSA. Trimming pared 2 bases from V and 0 bases from J, leaving 16 bases between.

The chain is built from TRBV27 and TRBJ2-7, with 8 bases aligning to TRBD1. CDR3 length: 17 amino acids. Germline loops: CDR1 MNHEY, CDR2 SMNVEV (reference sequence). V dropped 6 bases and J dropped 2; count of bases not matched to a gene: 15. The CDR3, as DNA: TGTGCCAGCAGACCTAGGACAGGGTTAACAGAAACCTACGAGCAGTACTTC. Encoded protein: CASRPRTGLTETYEQYF.

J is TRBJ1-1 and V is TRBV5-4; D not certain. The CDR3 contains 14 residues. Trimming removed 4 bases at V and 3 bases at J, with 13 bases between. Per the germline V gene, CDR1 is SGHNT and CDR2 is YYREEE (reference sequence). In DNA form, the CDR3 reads TGTGCCAGCAGCCCAGAACCGTCGGACACTGAAGCTTTCTTT. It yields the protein CASSPEPSDTEAFF. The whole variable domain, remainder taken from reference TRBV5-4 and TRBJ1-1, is ETGVTQSPTHLIKTRGQQVTLRCSSQSGHNTVSWYQQALGQGPQFIFQYYREEENGRGNFPPRFSGLQFPNYSSELNVNALELDDSALYLCASSPEPSDTEAFFGQGTRLTVV.

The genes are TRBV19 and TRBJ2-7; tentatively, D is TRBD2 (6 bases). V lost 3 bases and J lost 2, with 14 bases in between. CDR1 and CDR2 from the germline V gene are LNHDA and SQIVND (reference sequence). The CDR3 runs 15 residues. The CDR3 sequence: CASSMVGGGPYEQYF. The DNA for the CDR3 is TGTGCCAGTAGTATGGTGGGGGGAGGCCCCTACGAGCAGTACTTC.

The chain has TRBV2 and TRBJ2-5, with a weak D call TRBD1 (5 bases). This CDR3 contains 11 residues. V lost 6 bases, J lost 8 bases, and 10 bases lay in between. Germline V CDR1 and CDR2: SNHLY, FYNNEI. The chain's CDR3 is CASRTVETQYF. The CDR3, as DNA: TGTGCCAGCAGGACAGTAGAAACCCAGTACTTC.

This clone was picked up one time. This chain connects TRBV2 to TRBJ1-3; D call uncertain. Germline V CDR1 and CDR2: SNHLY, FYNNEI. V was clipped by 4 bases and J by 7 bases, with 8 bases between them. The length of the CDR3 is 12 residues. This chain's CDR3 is CASSVLGNTIYF. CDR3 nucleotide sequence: TGTGCCAGCAGTGTCCTAGGGAACACCATATATTTT.

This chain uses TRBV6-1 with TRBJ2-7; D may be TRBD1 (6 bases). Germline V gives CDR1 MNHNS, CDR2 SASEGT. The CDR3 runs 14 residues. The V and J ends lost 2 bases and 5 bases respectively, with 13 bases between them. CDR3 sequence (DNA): TGTGCCAGCAGTGAATTAACACAGGGCCACGAGCAGTACTTC. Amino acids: CASSELTQGHEQYF.

The CDR3 loop reads CASSPLPNNYGYTF. CDR3 sequence (DNA): TGTGCCAGCTCACCACTACCGAATAACTATGGCTACACCTTC. The V call is TRBV18, the J call TRBJ1-2; D gene uncertain. There are 14 residues in the CDR3. V shed 1 base and J shed 1 base, with 7 bases lying between them. Germline V gives CDR1 KGHSH, CDR2 LQKENI. Complete variable domain (other parts from reference TRBV18 and TRBJ1-2): NAGVMQNPRHLVRRRGQEARLRCSPMKGHSHVYWYRQLPEEGLKFMVYLQKENIIDESGMPKERFSAEFPKEGPSILRIQQVVRGDSAAYFCASSPLPNNYGYTFGSGTRLTVV.

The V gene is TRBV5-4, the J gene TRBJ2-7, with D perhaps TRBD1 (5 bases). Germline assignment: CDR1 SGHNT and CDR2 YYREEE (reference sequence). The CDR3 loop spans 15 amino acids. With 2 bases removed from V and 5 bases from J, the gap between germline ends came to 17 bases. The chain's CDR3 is CASSLVTGLIHEQYF. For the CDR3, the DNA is TGTGCCAGCAGCTTAGTCACAGGCCTCATCCACGAGCAGTACTTC.

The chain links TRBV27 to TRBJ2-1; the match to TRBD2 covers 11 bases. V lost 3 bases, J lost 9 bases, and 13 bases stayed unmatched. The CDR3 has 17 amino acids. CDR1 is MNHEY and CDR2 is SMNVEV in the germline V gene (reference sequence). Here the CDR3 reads CASSFQGISGRAGEQFF. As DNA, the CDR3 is TGTGCCAGCAGTTTCCAAGGAATTAGCGGGAGGGCCGGTGAGCAGTTCTTC.

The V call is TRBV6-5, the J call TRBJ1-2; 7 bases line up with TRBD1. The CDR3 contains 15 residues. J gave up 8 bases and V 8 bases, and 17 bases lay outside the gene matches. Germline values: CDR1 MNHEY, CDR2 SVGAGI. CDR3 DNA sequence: TGTGCCAGCGCCTCGCCGACAGGGAGCTGGGGGGGCTACACCTTC. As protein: CASASPTGSWGGYTF.

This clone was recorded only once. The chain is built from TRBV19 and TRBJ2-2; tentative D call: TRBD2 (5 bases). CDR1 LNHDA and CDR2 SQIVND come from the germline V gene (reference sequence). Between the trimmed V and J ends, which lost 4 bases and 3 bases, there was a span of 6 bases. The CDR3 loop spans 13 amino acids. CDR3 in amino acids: CASSTGYTGELFF. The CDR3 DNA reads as TGTGCCAGTAGTACGGGGTACACCGGGGAGCTGTTTTTT.

The CDR3 loop reads CASSLTSDQGAYEQFF. The CDR3 DNA is TGTGCCAGCAGCTTAACGTCGGATCAGGGGGCGTATGAGCAGTTCTTC. V is TRBV7-3 and J is TRBJ2-1, with 8 nucleotides matching TRBD1. The CDR3 spans 16 residues. Trimming took 0 bases from V and 8 from J; bases not matched to a gene: 9. The germline gives CDR1 SGHTA, CDR2 FQGTGA.

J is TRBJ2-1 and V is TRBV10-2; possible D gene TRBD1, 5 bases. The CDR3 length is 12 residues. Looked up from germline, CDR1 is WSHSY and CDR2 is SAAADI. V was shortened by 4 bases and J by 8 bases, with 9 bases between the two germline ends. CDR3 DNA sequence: TGCGCCAGCAGTGCAGGGTTGTATGAGCAGTTCTTC. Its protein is CASSAGLYEQFF.

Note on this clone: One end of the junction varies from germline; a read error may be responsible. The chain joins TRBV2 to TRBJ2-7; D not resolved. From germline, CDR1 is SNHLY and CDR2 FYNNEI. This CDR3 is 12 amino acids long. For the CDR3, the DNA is TGTGCCAGCAGTGCACAGTCCTTCGAGCAGTACTTC. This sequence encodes CASSAQSFEQYF.